Listed here are 13 T cell receptor beta chains from one sample, sequenced in a study of post-analysis software for immune sequencing data. Presence of unique molecular identifiers characterized the TCR beta cDNA libraries. TCRdb re-analysed the PCR reads in MiXCR, keeping a single row per CDR3 protein. The table lists hundreds of thousands of distinct CDR3 sequences, just under 30% of them singletons. These receptors have no known antigen. Study-wide findings and caveats: Controls had lower frequencies than patients of a few TRBV segments, which included TRBV5-6, TRBV5-1 and TRBV20-1.

The sample consisted of blood. The receptor source for this set is a girl under 18 with multiple sclerosis.

This clonotype was detected a few times. The CDR3 nucleotides are TGCAGTGCTCCCCGAGGGCCGTACCAAGAGACCCAGTACTTC. Its translation: CSAPRGPYQETQYF. This chain joins TRBV20-1 and TRBJ2-5, with D perhaps TRBD2 (5 bases). V dropped 5 bases and J dropped 0 bases, with 13 bases sitting between them. The CDR3 is 14 residues long. Germline V gene lookup returns CDR1 DFQATT and CDR2 SNEGSKA (reference sequence).

The V call is TRBV15, the J call TRBJ2-3; D is unclear. This CDR3 is 14 amino acids long. Trimming stripped 2 bases from V and 3 bases from J, with 9 bases between. Germline CDR1 is LNHNV and CDR2 is YYDKDF (reference sequence). The CDR3 loop is CATSRLLGTDTQYF. CDR3 nucleotide sequence: TGTGCCACCAGCAGACTTCTAGGAACAGATACGCAGTATTTT. The variable domain in full, completed from reference TRBV15 and TRBJ2-3, reads DAMVIQNPRYQVTQFGKPVTLSCSQTLNHNVMYWYQQKSSQAPKLLFHYYDKDFNNEADTPDNFQSRRPNTSFCFLDIRSPGLGDTAMYLCATSRLLGTDTQYFGPGTRLTVL.

The V and J genes are TRBV10-3 and TRBJ2-5; D may correspond to TRBD1 or TRBD2 (7 bases each). V gave up 6 bases and J gave up 4 bases, with 21 bases separating them. The V gene's germline CDR1 is ENHRY and CDR2 SYGVKD. This CDR3 comprises 16 residues. DNA of the CDR3: TGTGCCATCAGGGGGGGAGGGGGCGAATGGCGAGAGACCCAGTACTTC. Protein: CAIRGGGGEWRETQYF.

This clonotype appeared a few times. The V call is TRBV5-1, the J call TRBJ1-1; TRBD1 is a possible D gene (5 bases). Germline CDR1 is SGHRS and CDR2 is YFSETQ. V gave up 6 bases and J gave up 2 bases, with 11 bases separating them. This CDR3 is built from 13 residues. CDR3 loop: CASMGQPNTEAFF. As DNA, the CDR3 is TGCGCCAGCATGGGGCAGCCCAACACTGAAGCTTTCTTT.

The table lists this clonotype with a few counts. V and J are TRBV29-1 and TRBJ1-1, with D maybe TRBD1 (5 bases). This CDR3 contains 12 residues. The germline V gene encodes CDR1 SQVTM and CDR2 ANQGSEA. V was shortened by 4 bases and J by 1 base, with 7 bases between the two germline ends. CDR3 amino acids: CSVGDRNTEAFF. CDR3 nucleotides: TGCAGCGTTGGTGACAGGAACACTGAAGCTTTCTTT.

This chain connects TRBV5-1 to TRBJ1-6, with D tentatively TRBD1 (6 bases). The CDR3 sequence is 17 residues long. Trimming stripped 4 bases from V and 8 bases from J, with 22 bases between. Germline lookup yields CDR1 SGHRS and CDR2 YFSETQ. Here the CDR3 reads CASSPEALGQTYSPLHF. The DNA for the CDR3 is TGCGCCAGCAGCCCGGAGGCATTAGGACAGACGTATTCACCCCTCCACTTT.

The rearrangement links TRBV29-1 to TRBJ2-7, with D perhaps matching TRBD1 (6 bases). Trimming stripped 6 bases from V and 0 bases from J, with 15 bases between. The length of the CDR3 is 14 residues. Germline V gives CDR1 SQVTM, CDR2 ANQGSEA. CDR3 sequence: CSVRAGQYSYEQYF. The CDR3 DNA reads as TGCAGCGTCCGGGCAGGACAGTACTCCTACGAGCAGTACTTC.

The chain joins TRBV2 to TRBJ1-1; no reliable D call. V lost 8 bases and J 4 bases, leaving 5 bases between the germline ends. The germline CDR1 and CDR2 sequences are SNHLY and FYNNEI. The CDR3 spans 10 residues. The CDR3 is CASSTTEAFF. The CDR3 nucleotides read TGTGCCAGCTCCACCACTGAAGCTTTCTTT.

Here the CDR3 DNA reads TGCAGTGCTAGAGAGCCCGGACAGGGGACAGGGAAACTGTTTTTT. It codes for CSAREPGQGTGKLFF. The chain joins TRBV20-1 to TRBJ1-4, with 9 bases matching TRBD1. V lost 0 bases, J lost 11 bases, and 10 bases stayed unmatched. CDR3 length: 15 residues. Germline values: CDR1 DFQATT, CDR2 SNEGSKA (reference sequence).

This clonotype was seen a few times. The chain employs TRBV6-4 and TRBJ1-4, with a tentative D call TRBD1 (5 bases). The CDR3 runs 13 residues. Germline V gene sequence: CDR1 MRHNA, CDR2 SNTAGT. V was pared by 4 bases and J by 8 bases, with 11 bases between. CDR3 in amino acids: CASSVLRGEKLFF. The DNA for the CDR3 is TGTGCCAGCAGTGTCCTCCGGGGGGAAAAACTGTTTTTT.

The DNA for the CDR3 is TGTGCCAGCAGCTCACCGAGAGGGGTCTATGGCTACACCTTC. Its protein is CASSSPRGVYGYTF. V usage is TRBV7-2 and J usage is TRBJ1-2; the D gene is possibly TRBD1 (5 bases). From germline, CDR1 is SGHTA and CDR2 FQGNSA. There are 14 residues in the CDR3. V was shortened by 4 bases and J by 4 bases, with 13 bases between the two germline ends. The complete variable domain, with remaining parts taken from reference TRBV7-2 and TRBJ1-2, reads GAGVSQSPSNKVTEKGKDVELRCDPISGHTALYWYRQSLGQGLEFLIYFQGNSAPDKSGLPSDRFSAERTGGSVSTLTIQRTQQEDSAVYLCASSSPRGVYGYTFGSGTRLTVV.

This clonotype was detected a few times. The rearrangement joins TRBV29-1 to TRBJ2-5; D call uncertain. With 6 bases removed from V and 4 bases from J, the gap between germline ends came to 15 bases. Per germline, CDR1 SQVTM and CDR2 ANQGSEA. The length of the CDR3 is 13 residues. The CDR3 spells CSVGKELGETQYF. The CDR3 DNA reads TGCAGCGTCGGCAAAGAATTGGGAGAGACCCAGTACTTC.

The CDR3 nucleotides are TGTGCCAGCAGCGGAGTAACAGGGGGCCCCGGAGGGACCCAGTACTTC. Amino acids: CASSGVTGGPGGTQYF. The chain links TRBV5-6 to TRBJ2-5; TRBD1 aligns across 9 bases. The CDR3 covers 16 residues. J gave up 7 bases and V 4 bases, and 14 bases lay outside the gene matches. The germline V gene encodes CDR1 SGHDT and CDR2 YYEEEE.